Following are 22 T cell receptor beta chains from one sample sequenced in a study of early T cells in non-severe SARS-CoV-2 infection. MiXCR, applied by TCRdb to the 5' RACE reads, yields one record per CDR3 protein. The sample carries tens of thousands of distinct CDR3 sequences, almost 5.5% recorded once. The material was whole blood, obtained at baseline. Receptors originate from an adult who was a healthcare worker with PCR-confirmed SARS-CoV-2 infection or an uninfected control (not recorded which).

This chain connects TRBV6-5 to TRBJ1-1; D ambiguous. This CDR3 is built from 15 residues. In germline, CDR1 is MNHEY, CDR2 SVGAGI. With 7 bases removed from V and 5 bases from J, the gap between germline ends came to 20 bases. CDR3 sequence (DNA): TGTGCCAGCACCCGAGGGAGGGTAGGAGATACTGAAGCTTTCTTT. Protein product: CASTRGRVGDTEAFF.

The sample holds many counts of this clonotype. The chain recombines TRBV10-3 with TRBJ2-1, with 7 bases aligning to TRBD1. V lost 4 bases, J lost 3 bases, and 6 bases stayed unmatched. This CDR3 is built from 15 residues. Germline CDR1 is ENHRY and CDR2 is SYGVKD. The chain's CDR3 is CAISGDSYYYNEQFF. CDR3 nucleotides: TGTGCCATCAGTGGGGACAGCTACTACTACAATGAGCAGTTCTTC.

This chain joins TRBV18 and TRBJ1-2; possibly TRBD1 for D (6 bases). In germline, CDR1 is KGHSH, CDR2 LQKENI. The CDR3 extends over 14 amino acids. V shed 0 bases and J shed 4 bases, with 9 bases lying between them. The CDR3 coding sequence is TGTGCCAGCTCACCACCCGGACAGACCTATGGCTACACCTTC. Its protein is CASSPPGQTYGYTF.

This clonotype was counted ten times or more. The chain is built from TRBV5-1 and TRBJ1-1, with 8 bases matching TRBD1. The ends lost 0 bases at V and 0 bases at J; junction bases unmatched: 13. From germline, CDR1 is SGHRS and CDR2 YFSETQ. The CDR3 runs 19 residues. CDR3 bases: TGCGCCAGCAGCTTGGCCGGGTGGACACAGGGGGAGTTGAACACTGAAGCTTTCTTT. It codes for CASSLAGWTQGELNTEAFF. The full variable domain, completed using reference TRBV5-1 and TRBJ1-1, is KAGVTQTPRYLIKTRGQQVTLSCSPISGHRSVSWYQQTPGQGLQFLFEYFSETQRNKGNFPGRFSGRQFSNSRSEMNVSTLELGDSALYLCASSLAGWTQGELNTEAFFGQGTRLTVV.

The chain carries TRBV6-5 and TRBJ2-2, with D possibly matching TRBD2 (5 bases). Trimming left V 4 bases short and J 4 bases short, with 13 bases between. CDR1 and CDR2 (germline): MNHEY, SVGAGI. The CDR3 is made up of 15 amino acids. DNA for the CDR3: TGTGCCAGCAGTTCACTAACGGGAAGCACCGGGGAGCTGTTTTTT. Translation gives CASSSLTGSTGELFF.

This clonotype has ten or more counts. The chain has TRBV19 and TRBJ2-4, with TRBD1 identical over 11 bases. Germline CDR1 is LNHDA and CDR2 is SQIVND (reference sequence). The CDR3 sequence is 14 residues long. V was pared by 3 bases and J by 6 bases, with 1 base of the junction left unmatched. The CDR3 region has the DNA TGTGCCAGTAGTATGGGGACAGGGGGAAACATTCAGTACTTC. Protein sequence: CASSMGTGGNIQYF.

The CDR3 DNA is TGTGCCAGCAGCTTAGAAGCGGGAGGACCCACAGATACGCAGTATTTT. This gives the protein CASSLEAGGPTDTQYF. The chain recombines TRBV11-3 with TRBJ2-3; 9 bases fit TRBD2. Losses at the gene ends were 0 bases for V and 2 bases for J; bases not matched to a gene: 3. Germline V CDR1 and CDR2: SGHNT, YENEEA. This CDR3 has 16 amino acids. The variable domain in full, with the rest retrieved from reference TRBV11-3 and TRBJ2-3, is EAGVVQSPRYKIIEKKQPVAFWCNPISGHNTLYWYLQNLGQGPELLIRYENEEAVDDSQLPKDRFSAERLKGVDSTLKIQPAELGDSAVYLCASSLEAGGPTDTQYFGPGTRLTVL.

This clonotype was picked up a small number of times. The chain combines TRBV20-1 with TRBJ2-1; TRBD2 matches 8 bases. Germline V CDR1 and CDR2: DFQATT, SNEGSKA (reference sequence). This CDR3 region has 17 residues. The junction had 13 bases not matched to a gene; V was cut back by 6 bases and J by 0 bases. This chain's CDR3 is CSADTSAGARSYNEQFF. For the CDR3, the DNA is TGCAGTGCCGACACGTCAGCGGGAGCCCGCTCCTACAATGAGCAGTTCTTC.

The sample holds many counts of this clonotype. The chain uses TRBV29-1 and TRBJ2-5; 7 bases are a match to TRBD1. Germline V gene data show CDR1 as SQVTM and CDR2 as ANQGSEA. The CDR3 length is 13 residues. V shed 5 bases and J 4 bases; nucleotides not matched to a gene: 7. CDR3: CSVLERGRETQYF. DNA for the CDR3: TGCAGCGTTCTAGAGAGGGGGCGAGAGACCCAGTACTTC.

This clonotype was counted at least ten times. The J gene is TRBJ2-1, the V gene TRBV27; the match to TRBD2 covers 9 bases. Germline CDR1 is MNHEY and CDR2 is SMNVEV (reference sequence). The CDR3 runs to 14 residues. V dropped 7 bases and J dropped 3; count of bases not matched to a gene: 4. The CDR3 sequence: CASTGGRDYNEQFF. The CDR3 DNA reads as TGTGCCAGCACGGGCGGGAGGGACTACAATGAGCAGTTCTTC.

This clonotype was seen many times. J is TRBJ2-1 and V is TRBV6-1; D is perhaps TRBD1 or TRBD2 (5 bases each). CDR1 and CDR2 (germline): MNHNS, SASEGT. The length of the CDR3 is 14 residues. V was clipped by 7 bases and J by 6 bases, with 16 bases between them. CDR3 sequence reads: CASIWGEGGNEQFF. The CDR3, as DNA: TGTGCCAGCATCTGGGGCGAGGGCGGCAATGAGCAGTTCTTC.

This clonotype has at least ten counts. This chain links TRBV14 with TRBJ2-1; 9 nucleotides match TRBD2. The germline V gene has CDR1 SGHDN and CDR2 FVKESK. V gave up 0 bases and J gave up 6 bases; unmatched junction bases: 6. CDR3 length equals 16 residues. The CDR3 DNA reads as TGTGCCAGCAGCCAAGATCTAGCGGGGATACCCAATGAGCAGTTCTTC. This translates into CASSQDLAGIPNEQFF.

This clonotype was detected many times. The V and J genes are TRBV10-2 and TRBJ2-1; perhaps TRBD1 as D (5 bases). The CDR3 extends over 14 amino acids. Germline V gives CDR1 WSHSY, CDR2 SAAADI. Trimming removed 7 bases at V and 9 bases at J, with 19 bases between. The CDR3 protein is CASISREQFGEQFF. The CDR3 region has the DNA TGCGCCAGCATATCCAGGGAACAATTCGGTGAGCAGTTCTTC.

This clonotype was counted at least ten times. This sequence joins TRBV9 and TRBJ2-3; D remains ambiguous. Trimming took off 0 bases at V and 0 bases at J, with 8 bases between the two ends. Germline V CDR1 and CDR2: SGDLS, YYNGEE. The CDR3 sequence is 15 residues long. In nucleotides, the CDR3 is TGTGCCAGCAGCGTAGGGGGTCCTAGCACAGATACGCAGTATTTT. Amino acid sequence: CASSVGGPSTDTQYF.

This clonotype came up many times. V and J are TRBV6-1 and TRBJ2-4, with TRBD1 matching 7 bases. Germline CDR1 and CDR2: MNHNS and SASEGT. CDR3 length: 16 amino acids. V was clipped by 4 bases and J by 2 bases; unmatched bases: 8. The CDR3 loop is CASSARTGESKNIQYF. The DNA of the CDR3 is TGTGCCAGCAGTGCTAGGACAGGTGAATCCAAAAACATTCAGTACTTC.

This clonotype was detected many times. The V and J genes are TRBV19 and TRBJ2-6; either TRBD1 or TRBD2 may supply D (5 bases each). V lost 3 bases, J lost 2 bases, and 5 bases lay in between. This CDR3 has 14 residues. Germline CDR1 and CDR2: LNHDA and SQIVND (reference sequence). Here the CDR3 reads CASSMGAGANVLTF. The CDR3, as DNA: TGTGCCAGTAGTATGGGGGCTGGGGCCAACGTCCTGACTTTC.

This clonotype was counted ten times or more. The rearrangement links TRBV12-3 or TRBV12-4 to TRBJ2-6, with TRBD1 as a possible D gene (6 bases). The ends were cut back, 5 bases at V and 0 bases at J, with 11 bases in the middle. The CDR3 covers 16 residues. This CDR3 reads CASSGGQISGANVLTF. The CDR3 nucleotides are TGTGCCAGCAGTGGGGGACAAATCTCTGGGGCCAACGTCCTGACTTTC.

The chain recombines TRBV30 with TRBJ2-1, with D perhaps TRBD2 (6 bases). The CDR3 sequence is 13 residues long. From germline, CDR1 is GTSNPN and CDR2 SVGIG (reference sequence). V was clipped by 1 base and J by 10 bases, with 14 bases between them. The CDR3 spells CAWSGRTSGEQFF. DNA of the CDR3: TGTGCCTGGAGTGGGCGAACCAGCGGGGAGCAGTTCTTC. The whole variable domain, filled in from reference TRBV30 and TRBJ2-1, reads SQTIHQWPATLVQPVGSPLSLECTVEGTSNPNLYWYRQAAGRGLQLLFYSVGIGQISSEVPQNLSASRPQDRQFILSSKKLLLSDSGFYLCAWSGRTSGEQFFGPGTRLTVL.

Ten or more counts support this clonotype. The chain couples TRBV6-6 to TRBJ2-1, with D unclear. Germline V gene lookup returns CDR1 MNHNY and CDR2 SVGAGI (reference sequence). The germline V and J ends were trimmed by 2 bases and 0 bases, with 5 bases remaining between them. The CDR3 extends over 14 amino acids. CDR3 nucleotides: TGTGCCAGCAGTTACCCGAGCTCCTACAATGAGCAGTTCTTC. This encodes CASSYPSSYNEQFF.

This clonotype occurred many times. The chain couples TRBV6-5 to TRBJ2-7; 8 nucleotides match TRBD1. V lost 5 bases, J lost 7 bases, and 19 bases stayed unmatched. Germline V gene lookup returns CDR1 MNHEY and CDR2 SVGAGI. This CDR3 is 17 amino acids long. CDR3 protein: CASSPTRPGQVSLEQYF. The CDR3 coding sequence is TGTGCCAGCAGTCCGACTCGCCCGGGACAGGTTTCTTTGGAGCAGTACTTC.

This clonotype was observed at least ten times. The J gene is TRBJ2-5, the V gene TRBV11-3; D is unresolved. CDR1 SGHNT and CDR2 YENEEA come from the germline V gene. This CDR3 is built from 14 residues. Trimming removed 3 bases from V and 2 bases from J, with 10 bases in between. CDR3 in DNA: TGTGCCAGCAGCTTGAGACATCCACAAGAGACCCAGTACTTC. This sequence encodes CASSLRHPQETQYF.

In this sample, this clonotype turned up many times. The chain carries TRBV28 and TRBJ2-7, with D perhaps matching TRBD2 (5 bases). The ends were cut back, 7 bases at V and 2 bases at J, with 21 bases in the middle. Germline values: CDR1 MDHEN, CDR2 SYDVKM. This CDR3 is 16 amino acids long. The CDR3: CASTARPTTGTYEQYF. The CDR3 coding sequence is TGTGCCAGCACCGCCCGACCCACGACGGGAACCTACGAGCAGTACTTC.